The 21 T cell receptor beta chains given below trace back to one sample, sequenced in a study of metastatic and nonmetastatic thyroid tumors. Thyroid surgery was preceded by no treatment in any patient. TCRdb re-processed the PCR reads through MiXCR. The top ten hold more than 35% of the sample, which has 22,000 or so clones, roughly 16% seen once. Sequenced material: blood. These receptors all stem from a female donor with papillary thyroid cancer or a benign thyroid nodule (not recorded which). Some clones in this sample may be carry-over from other donors' samples.

This clone showed up many times. This chain links TRBV12-3 or TRBV12-4 with TRBJ2-7; 8 bases line up with TRBD1. The CDR3 length is 14 residues. The V gene end was trimmed by 6 bases and the J gene end by 7 bases; junction bases not matched to a gene: 11. The CDR3 here is CASSPGTGFYEQYF. The CDR3 coding sequence is TGTGCCAGCAGCCCCGGGACAGGCTTCTATGAGCAGTACTTC.

This clone was recorded many times. The gene calls are TRBV2 and TRBJ2-7; the match to TRBD2 covers 8 bases. This CDR3 comprises 13 residues. CDR1 SNHLY and CDR2 FYNNEI come from the germline V gene. V was clipped by 4 bases and J by 4 bases; unmatched bases: 3. This chain's CDR3 is CASSVLAAYEQYF. CDR3 in DNA: TGTGCCAGCAGTGTACTAGCGGCTTACGAGCAGTACTTC.

This clone was picked up many times. The genes are TRBV18 and TRBJ2-7; 7 positions match TRBD2. The CDR3 runs to 16 residues. Germline CDR1 KGHSH, CDR2 LQKENI. The junction had 15 bases not matched to a gene; V was cut back by 4 bases and J by 6 bases. This CDR3 is CASSLTMGGGDVEQYF. CDR3 DNA: TGTGCCAGCTCACTTACCATGGGGGGAGGGGATGTCGAGCAGTACTTC.

This clone was counted ten times or more. The gene calls are TRBV7-2 and TRBJ2-5, with unresolved D. This CDR3 comprises 13 residues. Trimming shortened V by 10 bases and J by 5 bases, and 17 bases separated the two germline ends. Germline V lookup: CDR1 SGHTA, CDR2 FQGNSA. CDR3 protein: CATGLRKTETQYF. The CDR3 coding sequence is TGTGCCACCGGCCTGAGGAAAACCGAGACCCAGTACTTC.

The chain joins TRBV12-3 or TRBV12-4 to TRBJ2-1, with D perhaps TRBD2 (6 bases). Trimming cost V 1 base and J 3 bases, with 10 bases left between them. The CDR3 sequence is 15 residues long. The chain's CDR3 is CASSLDVRDYNEQFF. DNA for the CDR3: TGTGCCAGCAGTTTAGATGTGCGGGACTACAATGAGCAGTTCTTC.

This clone was counted ten times or more. The chain is built from TRBV3-1 and TRBJ1-6; 8 bases line up with TRBD1. The V and J ends lost 4 bases and 8 bases, in that order; junction bases with no gene match: 4. The germline gives CDR1 LGHDT, CDR2 YNNKEL (reference sequence). The CDR3 covers 14 residues. Here the CDR3 reads CASSLQGVHSPLHF. The CDR3, as DNA: TGTGCCAGCAGCCTACAGGGGGTTCATTCACCCCTCCACTTT. Full variable domain (missing parts from reference TRBV3-1 and TRBJ1-6): DTAVSQTPKYLVTQMGNDKSIKCEQNLGHDTMYWYKQDSKKFLKIMFSYNNKELIINETVPNRFSPKSPDKAHLNLHINSLELGDSAVYFCASSLQGVHSPLHFGNGTRLTVT.

Many counts were recorded for this clone. The gene calls are TRBV29-1 and TRBJ2-1; D remains unclear. The germline V gene encodes CDR1 SQVTM and CDR2 ANQGSEA. This CDR3 contains 14 residues. Trimming removed 0 bases at V and 4 bases at J, with 10 bases between. CDR3 bases: TGCAGCGTTGAAGATCAAACTAATTACAATGAGCAGTTCTTC. Translating gives CSVEDQTNYNEQFF.

The chain is built from TRBV20-1 and TRBJ2-7, with TRBD2 matching over 8 bases. Unmatched junction bases numbered 8, after V lost 0 bases and J lost 7 bases. The CDR3 has 14 amino acids. Germline V gene sequence: CDR1 DFQATT, CDR2 SNEGSKA (reference sequence). This CDR3 reads CSAREGAGVEEQYF. DNA of the CDR3: TGCAGTGCTAGAGAAGGAGCGGGAGTAGAAGAGCAGTACTTC.

The chain is built from TRBV20-1 and TRBJ2-1; 7 bases match TRBD2. This CDR3 comprises 16 residues. From germline, CDR1 is DFQATT and CDR2 SNEGSKA (reference sequence). V lost 5 bases to trimming and J lost 4 bases; unmatched junction nucleotides: 14. The CDR3 reads CSAGRRSSGAYNEQFF. The CDR3 DNA reads as TGCAGTGCTGGCCGTCGATCTAGCGGAGCTTACAATGAGCAGTTCTTC.

This clone was detected a few times. The chain carries TRBV6-1 and TRBJ2-7; D may correspond to TRBD1 or TRBD2 (5 bases each). The CDR3 loop spans 15 amino acids. Germline V gene lookup returns CDR1 MNHNS and CDR2 SASEGT. V was shortened by 3 bases and J by 2 bases, with 14 bases between the two germline ends. The CDR3: CASSETGTEAYEQYF. The CDR3 coding sequence is TGTGCCAGCAGTGAGACCGGGACGGAGGCCTACGAGCAGTACTTC.

This clone showed up many times. The CDR3 bases are TGTGCCAGCAGCTTATTTTCGGGAAGGGACAGTACCGAGCAGTACTTC. Translated, it gives CASSLFSGRDSTEQYF. The V gene is TRBV7-6, the J gene TRBJ2-7; 7 nucleotides line up with TRBD1. Germline CDR1 is SGHVS and CDR2 is FNYEAQ. The CDR3 consists of 16 residues. Trimming cost V 2 bases and J 6 bases; bases outside gene matches: 13.

Concerning this clone itself: A read error is possible here, since a much larger clone lies one base away. This chain joins TRBV19 and TRBJ2-3; tentatively, D is TRBD2 (5 bases). Between the trimmed V and J ends, which lost 5 bases and 6 bases, there was a span of 12 bases. Per germline, CDR1 LNHDA and CDR2 SQIVND (reference sequence). This CDR3 contains 13 residues. CDR3 bases: TGTGCCAGTAGTGTTACGGGGTCGGATACGCAGTATTTT. Translating gives CASSVTGSDTQYF.

This clone was picked up many times. In DNA form, the CDR3 reads TGTGCCAGCAGCCCGCAATTCTTGACAGGGGAAGCTTTCTTT. Translation gives CASSPQFLTGEAFF. The J gene is TRBJ1-1, the V gene TRBV16; 7 nucleotides match TRBD1. CDR1 and CDR2 (germline): KGHSY, FQNENV. The J segment lost 8 bases and the V segment lost 4 bases, leaving 10 bases of the junction unmatched. This CDR3 has 14 amino acids.

This clone has at least ten counts. Mismatch with germline at one junction end may stem from a read error. V and J are TRBV20-1 and TRBJ2-5, with 14 bases lining up with TRBD2. This CDR3 is built from 16 residues. Germline V lookup: CDR1 DFQATT, CDR2 SNEGSKA (reference sequence). The CDR3 sequence is CSARDRTSGRQGTQYF. CDR3 nucleotides: TGCAGTGCTAGAGATCGGACTAGCGGGAGGCAAGGGACCCAGTACTTC.

This clone was recorded at least ten times. The chain combines TRBV28 with TRBJ1-2, with D possibly TRBD1 on 6 matching bases. The germline CDR1 and CDR2 sequences are MDHEN and SYDVKM. The CDR3 covers 17 residues. V was trimmed by 5 bases and J by 3 bases, leaving 22 bases between them. The CDR3 protein is CASSPRGPRGLHYGYTF. CDR3 bases: TGTGCCAGCAGTCCAAGGGGCCCCAGGGGCTTACACTATGGCTACACCTTC.

This clone appeared many times. The rearrangement joins TRBV20-1 to TRBJ2-7; 10 bases are shared with TRBD2. Trimming took 0 bases from V and 3 from J; bases not matched to a gene: 14. The CDR3 is 18 amino acids. Per the germline V gene, CDR1 is DFQATT and CDR2 is SNEGSKA (reference sequence). The CDR3 DNA is TGCAGTGCTAGAGATAACATTCGGCTAGCGGGAGTAGGCTACGAGCAGTACTTC. It encodes CSARDNIRLAGVGYEQYF.

This clone appeared a few times. The chain's CDR3 is CASREKQGITDTQYF. CDR3 nucleotides: TGTGCCAGCAGAGAAAAACAGGGAATCACAGATACGCAGTATTTT. This rearrangement joins TRBV6-1 to TRBJ2-3; weak D call: TRBD1 (6 bases). Germline CDR1 is MNHNS and CDR2 is SASEGT. Trimming removed 6 bases at V and 2 bases at J, with 15 bases between. The CDR3 is made up of 15 amino acids.

This clone was counted at least ten times. The rearrangement uses TRBV11-2 and TRBJ2-7; TRBD2 matches 10 bases. Germline V gene data show CDR1 as SGHAT and CDR2 as FQNNGV. The CDR3 spans 18 residues. Losses at the gene ends were 0 bases for V and 9 bases for J; bases not matched to a gene: 17. This CDR3 reads CASSLEGPTSGSWVAQYF. The CDR3, as DNA: TGTGCCAGCAGCTTAGAAGGTCCGACTAGCGGGTCCTGGGTGGCGCAGTACTTC.

This clone was counted many times. This chain's CDR3 is CASSPPGLAGHNEQFF. The CDR3 DNA sequence: TGTGCCAGCTCACCACCGGGACTAGCGGGACACAATGAGCAGTTCTTC. This rearrangement joins TRBV18 to TRBJ2-1; 13 bases fit TRBD2. The CDR3 length is 16 residues. CDR1 KGHSH and CDR2 LQKENI come from the germline V gene. Unmatched junction bases numbered 1, after V lost 0 bases and J lost 5 bases.

This clone was seen at least ten times. The chain recombines TRBV5-1 with TRBJ2-7; 11 nucleotides align to TRBD2. Germline V lookup: CDR1 SGHRS, CDR2 YFSETQ. This CDR3 contains 15 residues. J was trimmed by 1 base and V by 4 bases; bases with no gene match: 4. The CDR3, as DNA: TGCGCCAGCAGCCTTACTAGCGGGGGTTCCTACGAGCAGTACTTC. It codes for CASSLTSGGSYEQYF. The variable domain in full, completed from reference TRBV5-1 and TRBJ2-7, reads KAGVTQTPRYLIKTRGQQVTLSCSPISGHRSVSWYQQTPGQGLQFLFEYFSETQRNKGNFPGRFSGRQFSNSRSEMNVSTLELGDSALYLCASSLTSGGSYEQYFGPGTRLTVT.

This clone came up many times. The gene calls are TRBV5-1 and TRBJ2-3, with a tentative D call TRBD2 (6 bases). The ends were cut back, 0 bases at V and 0 bases at J, with 11 bases in the middle. Germline lookup yields CDR1 SGHRS and CDR2 YFSETQ. CDR3 length: 16 amino acids. In DNA, the CDR3 is TGCGCCAGCAGCTTGGTGGTTAGCGGAAGCACAGATACGCAGTATTTT. It specifies CASSLVVSGSTDTQYF.